This TCR beta chain derives from a study of blood T cell repertoires in COVID-19. Whole-study context: From the United States, Italy and Spain came samples of acute and convalescent COVID-19. T cells, B-cell-depleted T cells, or PBMCs supplied cDNA or gDNA.

Participants, about 18 to 100 years old, spanned under 30 US areas. Each participant's cohort was designated according to participant-reported clinical history. Data came from immunoSEQ multiplex PCR; TCRdb stores just in-frame clones and leaves some out. The sample holds 200,000 to 250,000 clones, 85% to 90% seen once. Germline V lookup: CDR1 MDHEN, CDR2 SYDVKM. This CDR3 spans 14 amino acids. With V trimmed by 4 bases and J by 7 bases, 7 bases remained unmatched. The rearrangement links TRBV28 to TRBJ1-5; TRBD1 agrees at 7 bases. What was sequenced was PBMCs or T cells enriched from blood (not recorded which). The TCR sequence derives from a woman younger than 30 in a cohort exposed to, infected with or recovered from COVID-19 (not recorded which). The CDR3 DNA sequence: TGTGCCAGCAGTTCCTCAGGGGGAGAGCAGCCCCAGCATTTT. Amino acids: CASSSSGGEQPQHF.